This TCR beta chain was sequenced during a study of beta chain features in type 1 diabetes. Across the study: Regarding age, gender and cell yields, patients proved similar to healthy donors. Findings and limits, study-wide: Type 1 diabetes patients had moderately but significantly shorter TCRB CDR3s in all four CD4+ subsets. Cells that show high TCR expression could be over-represented by cDNA sequencing. The study found that naive, central memory and Treg TCRB repertoires appeared more similar in patients than in healthy donors.

Naive, central memory, regulatory and stem cell-like memory cells within the CD4+ compartment were sorted using CD45RO/CCR7/CD25/CD127/CD95/CD27. Expressed TCRB transcripts were sequenced because the entire RNA isolate underwent reverse transcription. Sequencing was performed with immunoSEQ multiplex PCR; in TCRdb, only in-frame clones are kept and a portion is missing. Here the sample spans around 690,000 clones, 9.5% to 15% being singletons. About this clone: The antigen remains undetermined.

The CDR3 sequence is 13 residues long. Germline V gene lookup returns CDR1 LNHDA and CDR2 SQIVND (reference sequence). V lost 11 bases, J lost 5 bases, and 11 bases stayed unmatched. Sequencing was carried out using naive CD4+ T cells from blood. The chain employs TRBV19 and TRBJ1-1; 7 nucleotides align to TRBD1. This TCR came from a man in his thirties or forties with type 1 diabetes. As DNA, the CDR3 is TGTGCCTCAGAACGACAGGGAAGGACTGAAGCTTTCTTT. Protein product: CASERQGRTEAFF.